The rows below give T cell receptor beta chains drawn from one sample of a study of CD8 T cells in ankylosing spondylitis. TCRdb processed the 5' RACE reads anew with MiXCR; each CDR3 protein has one entry. This sample has more than 650,000 distinct CDR3 sequences, with about 12% found just once. Source material: blood, either unsorted or a sorted T cell fraction (not recorded which). The receptors here all came from a male donor with ankylosing spondylitis. Both conserved end residues are part of each CDR3. The D gene is left open where the match is weak. Clone size, where shown, is once, few, many, or a class for clones that have expanded.

>few|.|TRBV30|TRBJ2-2
CAWSGQNTGELFF
TGTGCCTGGAGTGGACAGAACACCGGGGAGCTGTTTTTT
>.|TRBD2|TRBV5-1|TRBJ2-3
CASSLASSGDRTDTQYF
TGCGCCAGCAGCTTGGCCTCTAGCGGGGACCGCACAGATACGCAGTATTTT
>.|.|TRBV6-5|TRBJ2-2
CASSHYDRRTGELFF
TGTGCCAGCAGTCACTACGACAGGCGCACCGGGGAGCTGTTTTTT
>few|.|TRBV20-1|TRBJ2-6
CSASGRYSGANVLTF
TGCAGTGCTAGCGGACGTTACTCTGGGGCCAACGTCCTGACTTTC
>.|.|TRBV20-1|TRBJ1-5
CSAGGGGGQPQHF
TGCAGTGCTGGGGGCGGGGGTGGCCAGCCCCAGCATTTT
>few|.|TRBV6-1|TRBJ1-2
CASRAWGDRYGYTF
TGTGCCAGCAGAGCGTGGGGAGACCGCTATGGCTACACCTTC
>many|TRBD2|TRBV6-4|TRBJ2-7
CASSECSLAETYEQYF
TGTGCCAGCAGTGAGTGTAGTCTAGCGGAGACCTACGAGCAGTACTTC
>.|.|TRBV20-1|TRBJ2-3
CSARAAEAAYTDTQYF
TGCAGTGCTAGAGCGGCAGAGGCCGCTTACACAGATACGCAGTATTTT
>.|.|TRBV11-2|TRBJ1-1
CASSLRLVNTEAFF
TGTGCCAGCAGCTTAAGGTTGGTGAACACTGAAGCTTTCTTT
>few|TRBD2|TRBV6-2/TRBV6-3|TRBJ2-3
CASSPHGRTDTQYF
TGTGCCAGCAGCCCCCACGGGAGGACAGATACGCAGTATTTT
>few|.|TRBV4-2|TRBJ2-4
CASSQDLGPKEYF
TGTGCCAGCAGCCAAGATTTGGGTCCCAAGGAGTACTTC
>few|.|TRBV20-1|TRBJ2-1
CSAREEGSYNEQFF
TGCAGTGCTAGGGAGGAAGGCTCCTACAATGAGCAGTTCTTC
>few|.|TRBV7-8|TRBJ1-2
CASSGEGGYGYTF
TGTGCCAGCAGTGGGGAGGGGGGCTATGGCTACACCTTC
>.|.|TRBV7-3|TRBJ2-3
CASSLRMGGTTDTQYF
TGTGCCAGCAGCTTAAGGATGGGCGGCACCACAGATACGCAGTATTTT
>few|.|TRBV20-1|TRBJ2-5
CSAYPPRAQETQYF
TGCAGTGCCTACCCCCCCCGGGCCCAAGAGACCCAGTACTTC
>.|TRBD1|TRBV20-1|TRBJ1-6
CSAQYHRGNSPLHF
TGCAGTGCGCAGTATCACAGGGGTAATTCACCCCTCCACTTT
>few|TRBD1|TRBV29-1|TRBJ1-2
CSVGDRLNYGYTF
TGCAGCGTCGGGGACAGACTTAACTATGGCTACACCTTC
>few|.|TRBV20-1|TRBJ2-5
CSASIEVRETQYF
TGCAGTGCTAGTATCGAGGTTCGAGAGACCCAGTACTTC
>few|.|TRBV7-9|TRBJ2-7
CASSFTQGRYEQYF
TGTGCCAGCAGCTTTACGCAGGGTCGGTACGAGCAGTACTTC
>few|.|TRBV20-1|TRBJ2-3
CSAMRGGYTDTQYF
TGCAGTGCTATGCGGGGCGGGTACACAGATACGCAGTATTTT
>many|TRBD2|TRBV5-1|TRBJ2-1
CASSLIGRSGANEQFF
TGCGCCAGCAGCTTGATCGGGCGTAGCGGGGCTAATGAGCAGTTCTTC
>.|.|TRBV7-9|TRBJ2-1
CASSQKIGGPGANEQFF
TGTGCCAGCAGTCAGAAGATAGGTGGACCCGGGGCCAATGAGCAGTTCTTC
>few|TRBD2|TRBV20-1|TRBJ2-1
CSARGRAGANEQFF
TGCAGTGCCCGAGGGCGAGCGGGGGCCAATGAGCAGTTCTTC
>.|.|TRBV6-1|TRBJ2-3
CASSPGGSGDTQYF
TGTGCCAGCAGTCCCGGTGGATCGGGAGATACGCAGTATTTT
>.|.|TRBV6-2/TRBV6-3|TRBJ1-1
CASSYGLLRSTEAFF
TGTGCCAGCAGTTACGGACTATTACGAAGCACTGAAGCTTTCTTT
>many|TRBD1|TRBV7-8|TRBJ1-6
CASSTRGQGGSPLHF
TGTGCCAGCAGCACCCGGGGACAGGGAGGTTCACCCCTCCACTTT
>few|.|TRBV5-1|TRBJ1-1
CASSLGHPNTEAFF
TGCGCCAGCAGTTTGGGACACCCGAACACTGAAGCTTTCTTT
>few|.|TRBV6-1|TRBJ1-1
CASREQGRTETEAFF
TGTGCCAGCAGGGAACAGGGACGTACTGAGACTGAAGCTTTCTTT
>.|.|TRBV6-1|TRBJ2-7
CASSEDPRGYEQYF
TGTGCCAGCAGTGAAGACCCTCGGGGCTACGAGCAGTACTTC
>.|.|TRBV9|TRBJ1-2
CASSTTAGGYTF
TGTGCCAGCAGCACCACCGCCGGTGGCTACACCTTC
>many|TRBD1|TRBV6-1|TRBJ1-1
CASSESPGGTEAFF
TGTGCCAGCAGTGAGAGCCCAGGGGGGACTGAAGCTTTCTTT
>many|TRBD2|TRBV7-3|TRBJ2-5
CASSLNGGGAETQYF
TGTGCCAGCAGCTTAAACGGCGGGGGGGCGGAGACCCAGTACTTC
>few|TRBD1|TRBV6-1|TRBJ2-7
CASSRRTGEAYEQYF
TGTGCCAGCAGTCGGCGGACAGGGGAAGCCTACGAGCAGTACTTC
>.|TRBD1|TRBV28|TRBJ1-1
CASSIGQGYTEAFF
TGTGCCAGCAGCATTGGACAGGGGTACACTGAAGCTTTCTTT
>.|TRBD1|TRBV20-1|TRBJ2-7
CSAVRDSVYEQYF
TGCAGTGCTGTCCGGGACAGCGTCTACGAGCAGTACTTC
>.|TRBD2|TRBV5-6|TRBJ2-7
CASSLGTRGSYEQYF
TGTGCCAGCAGCTTAGGGACTAGGGGATCCTACGAGCAGTACTTC
>few|.|TRBV20-1|TRBJ1-5
CSADPRGNQPQHF
TGCAGTGCCGACCCAAGAGGTAATCAGCCCCAGCATTTT
>.|.|TRBV7-3|TRBJ2-1
CASSLITGGRNEQFF
TGTGCCAGCAGCTTAATTACCGGGGGCCGCAATGAGCAGTTCTTC
>.|TRBD2|TRBV20-1|TRBJ2-1
CSASPSGRAMGEQFF
TGCAGTGCTAGTCCTAGCGGGAGGGCCATGGGTGAGCAGTTCTTC
>few|.|TRBV6-5|TRBJ2-7
CASSYSTEPWVYEQYF
TGTGCCAGCAGTTACTCGACCGAGCCTTGGGTCTACGAGCAGTACTTC